The rows below give T cell receptor beta chains drawn from one sample of a study of cytomegalovirus exposure and HLA in healthy donors. Sequenced by immunoSEQ multiplex PCR; TCRdb stores in-frame clones only, minus some. The sample carries some 90,000 clones, 95% to 97% recorded once. Sequencing was performed on PBMCs. The receptors derive from a man aged 18 to 29 in good health and CMV-seronegative. Each CDR3 is given with its conserved first and last residue. The order of the fields is V gene, J gene, clone size, D gene, CDR3 protein, CDR3 DNA. A D gene is named only where the DNA matches it firmly. Clone size is shown for a subset of rows, as once, few, many or a class of expanded clone.

>TRBV7-8|TRBJ1-4|.|.
CASRPLQARDEKLFF
TGTGCCAGCAGACCCCTACAGGCCCGGGATGAAAAACTGTTTTTT
>TRBV5-1|TRBJ2-7|.|TRBD1
CASSTRQGYEQYF
TGCGCCAGCAGCACTCGACAGGGGTACGAGCAGTACTTC
>TRBV5-4|TRBJ2-3|.|TRBD1
CASSGTGSSTDTQYF
TGTGCCAGCAGCGGGACAGGTTCCAGCACAGATACGCAGTATTTT
>TRBV2|TRBJ2-3|.|.
CASSETTVKSTDTQYF
TGTGCCAGCAGTGAGACGACAGTCAAATCCACAGATACGCAGTATTTT
>TRBV11-3|TRBJ1-2|.|TRBD1
CASSFTGVGYGYTF
TGTGCCAGCAGCTTTACAGGGGTGGGCTATGGCTACACCTTC
>TRBV27|TRBJ2-1|.|TRBD2
CASSLFGTSGYNEQFF
TGTGCCAGCAGTTTATTTGGGACTAGCGGTTACAATGAGCAGTTCTTC
>TRBV7-3|TRBJ2-6|.|TRBD1
CASSQQGTASFPGANVLTF
TGTGCCAGCAGCCAACAGGGGACGGCCTCCTTTCCTGGGGCCAACGTCCTGACTTTC
>TRBV7-9|TRBJ2-2|.|TRBD2
CASSSGTSGSGRTGELFF
TGTGCCAGCAGCTCCGGGACTAGCGGGAGTGGGCGCACCGGGGAGCTGTTTTTT
>TRBV11-3|TRBJ2-1|.|.
CASSSNSNEQFF
TGTGCCAGCAGCTCAAACAGCAATGAGCAGTTCTTC
>TRBV18|TRBJ1-1|.|TRBD1
CASSSQGDTEAFF
TGTGCCAGCTCATCCCAGGGGGACACTGAAGCTTTCTTT
>TRBV7-2|TRBJ2-5|.|.
CASSLVGAQETQYF
TGTGCCAGCAGCTTAGTTGGGGCACAAGAGACCCAGTACTTC
>TRBV7-9|TRBJ2-1|.|.
CASSGRTGQFF
TGTGCCAGCAGCGGGAGGACAGGCCAGTTCTTC
>TRBV5-4|TRBJ2-1|.|TRBD1
CASSNPGTGDNEQFF
TGTGCCAGCAGCAACCCCGGGACAGGGGACAATGAGCAGTTCTTC
>TRBV5-1|TRBJ2-1|once|.
CASMRQGGNEQFF
TGCGCCAGCATGAGGCAGGGTGGGAATGAGCAGTTCTTC
>TRBV11-3|TRBJ2-1|.|TRBD2
CASRVGLGGGSSYNEQFF
TGTGCCAGCAGAGTGGGACTAGGCGGGGGCAGCTCCTACAATGAGCAGTTCTTC
>TRBV9|TRBJ2-7|.|.
CASSVTPGQTYEQYF
TGTGCCAGCAGCGTAACACCTGGACAGACCTACGAGCAGTACTTC
>TRBV4-2|TRBJ2-7|.|TRBD2
CASSQAPGGGVKQYF
TGTGCCAGCAGCCAAGCACCGGGAGGGGGGGTGAAGCAGTACTTC
>TRBV9|TRBJ1-1|once|.
CASSRPDREAFF
TGTGCCAGCAGCCGACCCGACAGGGAAGCTTTCTTT
>TRBV29-1|TRBJ1-2|.|TRBD1
CSVLDRGSNYGYTF
TGCAGCGTTCTGGACAGGGGGAGCAACTATGGCTACACCTTC
>TRBV11-3|TRBJ2-1|.|TRBD2
CASSIISGDNEQFF
TGTGCCAGCAGCATTATAAGCGGGGACAATGAGCAGTTCTTC
>TRBV28|TRBJ2-4|.|TRBD1
CASRIGQENIQYF
TGTGCCAGCAGAATCGGACAGGAAAACATTCAGTACTTC
>TRBV5-6|TRBJ2-1|once|TRBD2
CASSLVLAGGGNEQFF
TGTGCCAGCAGCTTGGTACTAGCGGGGGGTGGGAATGAGCAGTTCTTC
>TRBV27|TRBJ2-1|.|TRBD2
CASSFGTSGLYNEQFF
TGTGCCAGCAGTTTCGGGACTAGCGGACTTTACAATGAGCAGTTCTTC
>TRBV28|TRBJ1-1|.|.
CASSFLPEGAEAFF
TGTGCCAGCAGTTTTCTTCCGGAGGGAGCCGAAGCTTTCTTT
>TRBV7-7|TRBJ2-3|.|.
CASSFSGTDTQYF
TGTGCTAGCAGCTTTAGCGGAACAGATACGCAGTATTTT
>TRBV28|TRBJ2-1|once|.
CASNRFRTVEQFF
TGTGCCAGCAACAGGTTCCGGACAGTTGAGCAGTTCTTC
>TRBV7-2|TRBJ1-4|.|TRBD1
CASSPAGTGTEKLFF
TGTGCCAGCAGCCCGGCCGGGACAGGGACCGAAAAACTGTTTTTT
>TRBV7-2|TRBJ2-3|.|.
CASSLQGRPTDTQYF
TGTGCCAGCAGCTTACAGGGGCGCCCCACAGATACGCAGTATTTT
>TRBV29-1|TRBJ2-2|.|TRBD2
CSVELAGITGELFF
TGCAGCGTTGAACTAGCGGGAATTACCGGGGAGCTGTTTTTT
>TRBV20-1|TRBJ2-1|.|TRBD2
CSAQGLAEQFF
TGCAGTGCCCAAGGACTAGCCGAGCAGTTCTTC
>TRBV6-5|TRBJ2-1|.|.
CASSFSFSNVNEQFF
TGTGCCAGCAGCTTTAGTTTTTCAAATGTCAATGAGCAGTTCTTC
>TRBV9|TRBJ2-3|.|.
CASSVVGGANTRTDTQYF
TGTGCCAGCAGCGTAGTGGGGGGAGCCAACACTCGGACAGATACGCAGTATTTT
>TRBV27|TRBJ2-3|.|TRBD2
CASSLPGLAGRTDTQYF
TGTGCCAGCAGTTTACCCGGACTAGCGGGAAGGACAGATACGCAGTATTTT
>TRBV20-1|TRBJ2-1|.|.
CSARVNNEQFF
TGCAGTGCTAGAGTTAACAATGAGCAGTTCTTC
>TRBV5-1|TRBJ2-5|.|.
CASSLAGRGEETQYF
TGCGCCAGCAGCTTGGCCGGCAGGGGGGAAGAGACCCAGTACTTC
>TRBV7-6|TRBJ1-2|.|TRBD1
CASSPGQGEDYGYTF
TGTGCCAGCAGCCCCGGACAGGGGGAGGACTATGGCTACACCTTC
>TRBV5-1|TRBJ1-4|.|TRBD1
CASSLGGGNEKLFF
TGCGCCAGCAGCTTAGGGGGCGGTAATGAAAAACTGTTTTTT
>TRBV10-2|TRBJ2-7|.|.
CASSADWSSYEQYF
TGCGCCAGCAGTGCGGACTGGAGCTCCTACGAGCAGTACTTC
>TRBV7-6|TRBJ2-3|.|TRBD2
CASSLGVDGGRTDTQYF
TGTGCCAGCAGCTTAGGGGTTGACGGCGGGAGAACAGATACGCAGTATTTT
>TRBV27|TRBJ2-7|.|.
CASSWTASSYEQYF
TGTGCCAGCTCCTGGACAGCGAGCTCCTACGAGCAGTACTTC
>TRBV30|TRBJ2-1|.|.
CAWKVGSSYNEQFF
TGTGCCTGGAAGGTGGGGAGCTCCTACAATGAGCAGTTCTTC
>TRBV25-1|TRBJ1-2|.|TRBD1
CASGDRGQYYGYTF
TGTGCCAGCGGTGACAGGGGGCAGTACTATGGCTACACCTTC
>TRBV7-9|TRBJ2-7|.|.
CASSSQLVHYEQYF
TGTGCCAGCAGCTCCCAACTAGTTCACTACGAGCAGTACTTC
>TRBV7-2|TRBJ2-5|.|TRBD2
CASSLAAGASETQYF
TGTGCCAGCAGCTTAGCGGCGGGAGCATCCGAGACCCAGTACTTC
>TRBV19|TRBJ1-2|.|.
CASKQNGAAANYGYTF
TGTGCCAGCAAACAAAATGGGGCCGCAGCTAACTATGGCTACACCTTC
>TRBV6-5|TRBJ2-7|.|TRBD2
CASSYGTSGYEQYF
TGTGCCAGCAGTTATGGGACTAGCGGCTACGAGCAGTACTTC
>TRBV2|TRBJ2-5|.|TRBD2
CASSVSRGGGETQYF
TGTGCCAGCAGTGTGTCTCGGGGGGGTGGAGAGACCCAGTACTTC
>TRBV7-7|TRBJ2-2|.|.
CALRGETGELFF
TGTGCGCTCAGGGGGGAAACCGGGGAGCTGTTTTTT
>TRBV28|TRBJ2-3|.|.
CASTQGPSYTDTQYF
TGTGCCAGCACCCAGGGGCCAAGCTACACAGATACGCAGTATTTT
>TRBV11-2|TRBJ2-1|.|.
CASSSSDRADNEQFF
TGTGCCAGCAGCTCTTCTGACAGAGCAGACAATGAGCAGTTCTTC
>TRBV11-2|TRBJ1-1|.|.
CASSLGVNNEAFF
TGTGCCAGCAGCTTAGGAGTGAATAATGAAGCTTTCTTT
>TRBV19|TRBJ2-4|once|.
CASSIPGVQYF
TGTGCCAGTAGTATCCCGGGGGTTCAGTACTTC
>TRBV9|TRBJ1-4|.|TRBD1
CASSVRQGNEKLFF
TGTGCCAGCAGCGTACGACAGGGGAATGAAAAACTGTTTTTT
>TRBV5-1|TRBJ2-2|.|TRBD1
CASSLAEGQGNTGELFF
TGCGCCAGCAGCTTGGCCGAGGGACAGGGTAACACCGGGGAGCTGTTTTTT